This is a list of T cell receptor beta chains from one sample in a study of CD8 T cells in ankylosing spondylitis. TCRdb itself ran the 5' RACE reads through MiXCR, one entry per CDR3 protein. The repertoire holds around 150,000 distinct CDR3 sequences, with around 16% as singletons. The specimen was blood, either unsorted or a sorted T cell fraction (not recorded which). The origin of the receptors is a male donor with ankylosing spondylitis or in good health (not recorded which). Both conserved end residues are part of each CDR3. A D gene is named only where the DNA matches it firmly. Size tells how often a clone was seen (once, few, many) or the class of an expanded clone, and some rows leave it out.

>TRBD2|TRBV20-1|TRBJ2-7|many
TGCAGTGCCCGGCCGAGCGGGAGCTCCTACGAGCAGTACTTC
CSARPSGSSYEQYF
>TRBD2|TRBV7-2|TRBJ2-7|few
TGTGCCAGCAGCTTTGGGACCGGGAGGAGTACCTACGAGCAGTACTTC
CASSFGTGRSTYEQYF
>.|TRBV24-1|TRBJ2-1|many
TGTGCCACCAGTGATAAAGGGACGCTCGCAAGAGTCCACTCCTACAATGAGCAGTTCTTC
CATSDKGTLARVHSYNEQFF
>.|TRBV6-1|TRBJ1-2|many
TGTGCCACCTTAAGGGGGATAGAATATGGCTACACCTTC
CATLRGIEYGYTF
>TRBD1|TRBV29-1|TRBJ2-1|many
TGCAGCGTTGCCCACCCGAGGGGGCGAGAGAACAATGAGCAGTTCTTC
CSVAHPRGRENNEQFF
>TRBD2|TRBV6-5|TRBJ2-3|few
TGTGCCAGCAGTTACGCAAAACTAGCGGCTAGCTTGGATACGCAGTATTTT
CASSYAKLAASLDTQYF
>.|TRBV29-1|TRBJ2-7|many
TGCAGCGGGCTCGGGGGAGTCCCCTTCAAGCAGTACTTC
CSGLGGVPFKQYF
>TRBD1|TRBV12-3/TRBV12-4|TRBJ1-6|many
TGTGCCAGCAGTTTTCAGGGGGTCTCACCCCTCCACTTT
CASSFQGVSPLHF
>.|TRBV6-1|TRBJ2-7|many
TGTGCCAGCAGACCGACTCTATGGAGAACCTACGAGCAGTACTTC
CASRPTLWRTYEQYF
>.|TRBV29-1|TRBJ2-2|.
TGCAGCGCAAGAGATGCGAACACCGGGGAGCTGTTTTTT
CSARDANTGELFF
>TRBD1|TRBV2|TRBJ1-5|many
TGTGCCAGCAGTGGCAGGGGGTCTGTTGAGCCCCAGCATTTT
CASSGRGSVEPQHF
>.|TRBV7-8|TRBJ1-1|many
TGTGCCAGCAGCTTAGTTGGGCCAGGGAGGTTCGGCACTGAAGCTTTCTTT
CASSLVGPGRFGTEAFF
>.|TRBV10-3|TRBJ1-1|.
TGTGCCATCAGCAGAGAGGTGGCGGTTGAAGCTTTCTTT
CAISREVAVEAFF
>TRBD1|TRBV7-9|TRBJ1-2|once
TGTGCCAGCAGCCTAAAAGAGGGACAGCGGCACTATGGCTACACCTTC
CASSLKEGQRHYGYTF
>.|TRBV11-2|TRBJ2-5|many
TGTGCCAGCAGCTTAGCGTCACAGCAAGAGACCCAGTACTTC
CASSLASQQETQYF
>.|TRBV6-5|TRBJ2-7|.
TGTGCCAGCAGTTCTGGACTCAACTACGAGCAGTACTTC
CASSSGLNYEQYF
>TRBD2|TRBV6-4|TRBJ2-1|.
TGTGCCAGCAGTGCCGGGACTAGCGGGAATGAGCAGTTCTTC
CASSAGTSGNEQFF
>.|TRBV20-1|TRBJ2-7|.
TGCAGTGCTAGAGATATAGGGACTGGCTCCTACGAGCAGTACTTC
CSARDIGTGSYEQYF
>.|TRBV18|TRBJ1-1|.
TGTGCCAGCTCACCCGTTAGTGAAGCTTTCTTT
CASSPVSEAFF
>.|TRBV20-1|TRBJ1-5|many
TGCAGTGCTACTAACCAGGCCTTCAATCAGCCCCAGCATTTT
CSATNQAFNQPQHF
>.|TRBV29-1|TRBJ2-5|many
TGCAGCGTTGGAAGTTGGGGGGCCCAAGAGACCCAGTACTTC
CSVGSWGAQETQYF
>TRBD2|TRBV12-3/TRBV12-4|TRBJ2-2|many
TGTGCCAGCAGTTCTAGCGGGAGATACGGGGAGCTGTTTTTT
CASSSSGRYGELFF
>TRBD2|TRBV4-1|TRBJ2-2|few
TGCGCCAGCGAACGGGGTCTAGCGGTCACCGGGGAGCTGTTTTTT
CASERGLAVTGELFF
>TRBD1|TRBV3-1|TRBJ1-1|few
TGTGCCAGCAGCCGGGACAGGGTTACTGAAGCTTTCTTT
CASSRDRVTEAFF
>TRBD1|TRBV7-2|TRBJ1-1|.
TGTGCCAGCAGCGTATTTACCGGGACAGGGGGGACTGAAGCTTTCTTT
CASSVFTGTGGTEAFF
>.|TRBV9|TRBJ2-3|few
TGTGCCAGCAGCGTAGGGCTAGTGAGCACAGATACGCAGTATTTT
CASSVGLVSTDTQYF
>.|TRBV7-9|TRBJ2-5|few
TGTGCCAGCAGCTTGAGTGGTGAGGGAGAGACCCAGTACTTC
CASSLSGEGETQYF
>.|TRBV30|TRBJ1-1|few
TGTGCCTGGAGTGATACAGGGATTATTCGGCACACTGAAGCTTTCTTT
CAWSDTGIIRHTEAFF
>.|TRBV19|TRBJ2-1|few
TGTGCCAGTAGTGAAGCCGGGACCGCGGAGTTCTTC
CASSEAGTAEFF
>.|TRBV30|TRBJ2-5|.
TGTGCCTCCGCGCAGGAGCGGGAGACCCAGTACTTC
CASAQERETQYF
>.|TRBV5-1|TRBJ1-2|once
TGCGCCAGCAGCCCGGGCGTCTGGAGGCCTAACTATGGCTACACCTTC
CASSPGVWRPNYGYTF
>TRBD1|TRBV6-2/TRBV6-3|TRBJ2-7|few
TGTGCCAGCAGTTATCTGAGTGGACAGGCCTCCTCCTACGAGCAGTACTTC
CASSYLSGQASSYEQYF
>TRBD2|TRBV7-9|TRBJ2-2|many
TGTGCCAGCATGCTGTTGCTAGCGGGCACCGGGGAGCTGTTTTTT
CASMLLLAGTGELFF
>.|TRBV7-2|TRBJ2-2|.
TGTGCCAGCAGCGCCCGCGGGTACACCGGGGAGCTGTTTTTT
CASSARGYTGELFF
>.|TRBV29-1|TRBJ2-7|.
TGCAGCGTTTCCAGTGGGGGCCAGGGCACCGAGCAGTACTTC
CSVSSGGQGTEQYF
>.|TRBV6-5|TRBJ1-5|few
TGTGCCAGCAGTTACTCGATTGCAGGAAATCAGCCCCAGCATTTT
CASSYSIAGNQPQHF
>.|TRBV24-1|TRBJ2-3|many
TGTGCCACCAGTGATGTAGGGAGTGGCACAGATACGCAGTATTTT
CATSDVGSGTDTQYF
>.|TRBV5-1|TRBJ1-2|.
TGCGCCAGCAGCTTGGGAAACAGGGCTCCGGGCTTTAACTATGGCTACACCTTC
CASSLGNRAPGFNYGYTF
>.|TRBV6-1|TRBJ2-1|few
TGTGCCAGCACCCGGGGGATGATGTGGCAGTTCTTC
CASTRGMMWQFF
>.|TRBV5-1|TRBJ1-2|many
TGCGCCAGCAGCTTGGACGGGCGACAGATTGGGAAGGGGAACTATGGCTACACCTTC
CASSLDGRQIGKGNYGYTF
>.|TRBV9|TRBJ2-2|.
TGTGCCAGCGGAACCCTAAGTACCGGGGAGCTGTTTTTT
CASGTLSTGELFF
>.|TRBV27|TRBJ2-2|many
TGTGCCAGCAGTTTATCGCTCGGGGAGCTGTTTTTT
CASSLSLGELFF
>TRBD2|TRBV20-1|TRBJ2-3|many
TGCAGTGCTAGAGATCGGGCCGGGACTAGCGGGACATGGGATACGCAGTATTTT
CSARDRAGTSGTWDTQYF
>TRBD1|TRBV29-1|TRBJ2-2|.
TGCAGCGTGCCGACAGGGGCCGCGAACACCGGGGAGCTGTTTTTT
CSVPTGAANTGELFF
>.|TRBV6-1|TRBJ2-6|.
TGTGCCAGCAGTGAAATCTGGGGCACTGGGGCCAACGTCCTGACTTTC
CASSEIWGTGANVLTF
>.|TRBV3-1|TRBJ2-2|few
TGTGCCAGCAGCCAAGCCAAGGGGGGCTCCGGGGAGCTGTTTTTT
CASSQAKGGSGELFF
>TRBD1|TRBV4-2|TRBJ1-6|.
TGTGCCAGCAGCCAAGGTGCGGGACAGGGTAATTCACCCCTCCACTTT
CASSQGAGQGNSPLHF
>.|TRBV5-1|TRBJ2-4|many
TGCGCCAGCAGCCGAAGGACAGACTTAGCCAAAAACATTCAGTACTTC
CASSRRTDLAKNIQYF
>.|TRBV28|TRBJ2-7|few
TGTGCCAGCAGTGTCCGACAGTGGGCGAGCTCCTACGAGCAGTACTTC
CASSVRQWASSYEQYF
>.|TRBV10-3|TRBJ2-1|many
TGTGCCATCTTAGCTAGCAGATTCAATGAGCAGTTCTTC
CAILASRFNEQFF
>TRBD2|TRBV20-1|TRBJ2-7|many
TGCAGTGCTAGCCAGGCTAGCGGGAGTGCTTTCAACGAGCAGTACTTC
CSASQASGSAFNEQYF
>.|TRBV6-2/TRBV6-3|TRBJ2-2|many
TGTGCCAGCACCTTTGGGACCGGGGAGCTGTTTTTT
CASTFGTGELFF
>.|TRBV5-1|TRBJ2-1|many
TGCGCCAGCAGCATTGACATCTACAATGAGCAGTTCTTC
CASSIDIYNEQFF
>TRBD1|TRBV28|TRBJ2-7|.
TGTGCCAGCAGTTTGAGAATCCGGGACAGGGTGAGGGAGCAGTACTTC
CASSLRIRDRVREQYF